This TCR beta chain was recovered during a study of healthy donors' naive CD4 and CD8 T cells. Whole-study findings and limits: Alpha and beta chains were sequenced in bulk without pairing. Reportedly, most V and J gene segments showed naive CD4+ versus CD8+ bias.

Each TCR library used 500 ng of total RNA and a linear amplification protocol. Each CDR3 protein gets one entry after TCRdb re-called the reads with MiXCR. The sample includes 150,000 to 200,000 distinct CDR3 sequences, 65% to 80% of them seen just once. This CDR3 contains 16 residues. The V gene end was trimmed by 2 bases and the J gene end by 6 bases; junction bases not matched to a gene: 8. Germline values: CDR1 SGHTA, CDR2 FQGTGA. A word on this clonotype: What it recognizes is unknown.

CD4+CD8-CD45RO-CD45RA+ cells were naive CD4+; CD8+CD4-CD45RA+CD27bright cells were naive CD8+. This receptor was identified in a pool of human donors in good health; the sample pools cells from several healthy donors. Sequenced: naive CD4+ and CD8+ T cells sorted from blood, pooled from several donors. The rearrangement links TRBV7-3 to TRBJ2-1, with TRBD2 matching 9 bases. CDR3 sequence reads: CASSLSTSGGVNEQFF. The CDR3 bases are TGTGCCAGCAGCTTATCGACTAGCGGTGGTGTCAATGAGCAGTTCTTC.